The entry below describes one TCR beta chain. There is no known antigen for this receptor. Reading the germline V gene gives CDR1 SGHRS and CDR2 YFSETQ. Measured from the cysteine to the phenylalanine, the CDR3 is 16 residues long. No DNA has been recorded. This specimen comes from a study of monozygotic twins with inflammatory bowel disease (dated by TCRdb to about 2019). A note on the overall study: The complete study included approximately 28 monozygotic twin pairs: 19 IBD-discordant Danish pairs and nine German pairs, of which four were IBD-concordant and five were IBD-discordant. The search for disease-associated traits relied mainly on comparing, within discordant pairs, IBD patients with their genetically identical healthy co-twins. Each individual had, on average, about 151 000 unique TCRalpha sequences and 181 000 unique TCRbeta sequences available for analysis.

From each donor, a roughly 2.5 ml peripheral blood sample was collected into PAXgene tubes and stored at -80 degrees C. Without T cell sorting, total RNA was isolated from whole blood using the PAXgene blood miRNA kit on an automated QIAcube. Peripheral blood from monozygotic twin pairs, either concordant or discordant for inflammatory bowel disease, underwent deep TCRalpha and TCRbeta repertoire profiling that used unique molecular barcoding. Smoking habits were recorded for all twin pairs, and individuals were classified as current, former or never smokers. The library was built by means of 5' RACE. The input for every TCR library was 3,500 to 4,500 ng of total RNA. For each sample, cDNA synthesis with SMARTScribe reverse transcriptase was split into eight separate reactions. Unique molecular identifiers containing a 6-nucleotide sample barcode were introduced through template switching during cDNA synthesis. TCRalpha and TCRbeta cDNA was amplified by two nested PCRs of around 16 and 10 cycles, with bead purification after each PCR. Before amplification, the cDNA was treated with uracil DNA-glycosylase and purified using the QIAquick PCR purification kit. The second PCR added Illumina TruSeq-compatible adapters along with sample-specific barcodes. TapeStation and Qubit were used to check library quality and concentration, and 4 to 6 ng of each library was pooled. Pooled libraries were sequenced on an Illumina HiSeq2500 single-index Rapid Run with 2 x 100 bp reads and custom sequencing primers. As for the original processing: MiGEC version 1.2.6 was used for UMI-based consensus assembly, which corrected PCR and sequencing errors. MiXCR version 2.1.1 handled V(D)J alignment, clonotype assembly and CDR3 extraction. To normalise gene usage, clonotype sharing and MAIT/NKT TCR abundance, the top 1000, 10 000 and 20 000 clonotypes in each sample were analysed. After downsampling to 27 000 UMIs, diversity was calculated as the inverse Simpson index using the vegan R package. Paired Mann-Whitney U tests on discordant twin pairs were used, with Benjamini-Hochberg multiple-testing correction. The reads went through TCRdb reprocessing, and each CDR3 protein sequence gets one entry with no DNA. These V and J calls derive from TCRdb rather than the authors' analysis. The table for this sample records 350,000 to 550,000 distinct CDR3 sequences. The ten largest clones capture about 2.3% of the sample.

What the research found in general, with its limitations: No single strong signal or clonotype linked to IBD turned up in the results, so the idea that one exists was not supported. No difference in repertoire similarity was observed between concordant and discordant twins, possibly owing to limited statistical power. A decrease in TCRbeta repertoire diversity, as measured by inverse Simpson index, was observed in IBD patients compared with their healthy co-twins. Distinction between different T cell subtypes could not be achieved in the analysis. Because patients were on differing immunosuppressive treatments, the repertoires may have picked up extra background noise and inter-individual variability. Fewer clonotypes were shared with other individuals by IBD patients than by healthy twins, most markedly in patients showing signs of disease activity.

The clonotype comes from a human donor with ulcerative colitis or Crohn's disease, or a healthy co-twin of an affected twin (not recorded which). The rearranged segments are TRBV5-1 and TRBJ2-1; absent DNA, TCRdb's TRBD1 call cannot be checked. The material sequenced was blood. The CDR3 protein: CASNDGQARIHNEQFF.